The entry below gives a single T cell receptor beta chain sequence along with its context. It has no known antigen specificity. Base qualities are not provided; no much larger clone lies one nucleotide away. TCRbeta CDR3 regions were amplified from genomic DNA using the immunoSEQ Assay, a bias-controlled multiplex PCR. In the authors' own workflow: The number of nucleated cells in each sample was estimated from the amplification of reference gene primers within the assay. To quantify the absolute abundance of each unique TCRbeta CDR3 rearrangement, sequence reads were collapsed and filtered. For each sample, productive Simpson clonality was calculated as the square root of Simpson's diversity index over productive rearrangements. Not all clones reach the TCRdb copy of this immuneACCESS table, which keeps in-frame sequences only. Checked studies attribute under half of the gap to unresolved V genes and leave the rest unexplained. The DNA was the basis for D and trimming; V, J and clone size are from that table. Counted in this sample were 57,000 or so clones; around nine tenths of them appeared once. About 21% of the sample comes from the top ten.

Each collaborating institution followed its own protocols to collect whole blood in K2EDTA tubes. For TCRbeta analysis, collaborators shipped samples as frozen whole blood, isolated PBMCs, or DNA extracted from either of those sample types. This sample was included in a study of blood T cell repertoires in COVID-19 (dated by TCRdb to 2020 to 2022). A note on the overall study: Samples from collaborators originated in the United States, Italy and Spain and spanned both the acute and convalescent phases of COVID-19. The material from the prospective study consisted of cDNA or gDNA derived from T cells, B-cell-depleted T cells, or PBMCs. Subjects who had been exposed to COVID-19, were actively infected with it, or had recovered from it provided the deeply sampled blood TCRbeta repertoires that made up the dataset. The repertoires were released in a freely available public database intended as a resource for research on the immune response to SARS-CoV-2. Samples came from the ongoing ImmuneRACE study (first 160 participants) plus 1,254 subjects from 6 global collaborators. Sample metadata almost always included a de-identified subject ID, COVID-19 status, age in years and sex. Where available, HLA class I and class II types were obtained from metadata supplied by the sample provider rather than from assay-based typing. Paper-wide results and their limitations: How much clinical and demographic metadata was included differed by source and by participant, and the metadata was provided uncurated.

CDR1 is given as MNHEY and CDR2 as SVGAGI, both from the germline V gene. Unmatched junction bases come to 8, with V trimmed by 7 bases and J by 11 bases. The CDR3, from cysteine to phenylalanine, totals 12 residues. The entry retains the CDR3 DNA only, 36 bases that are in frame from base 1. The rearrangement combines TRBV6-5 with TRBJ1-1, with 9 bases matching TRBD1. Sequences were obtained from peripheral blood. The receptor was isolated from a woman in her forties or fifties with active or convalescent COVID-19. Here is the DNA: TGTGCCAGCATCCCGGGACAGGGTACGGCTTTCTTT. Its amino acids are CASIPGQGTAFF.